This T cell receptor beta chain was sequenced for a study of shared clonotypes between healthy human individuals. Produced via immunoSEQ multiplex PCR; TCRdb's table is partial and in-frame only. The sample shows roughly 2,000,000 clones, about 95% of them seen only once. Cells designated naive CD8 were CD45RO-negative and were positively selected for CCR7, with terminally differentiated effector memory CD45RA+ cells excluded. Germline loops: CDR1 SGDLS, CDR2 YYNGEE. The CDR3 contains 16 residues. Losses at the gene ends were 3 bases for V and 3 bases for J; bases not matched to a gene: 7. The rearrangement joins TRBV9 to TRBJ1-4, with 8 nucleotides matching TRBD1. This TCR was sampled from a man aged 18-30 years in good health. The sequenced material came from naive CD8+ T cells sorted from blood. In DNA, the CDR3 is TGTGCCAGCAGCGACGGGTGGACAGGGTCTAATGAAAAACTGTTTTTT. Encoded protein: CASSDGWTGSNEKLFF.